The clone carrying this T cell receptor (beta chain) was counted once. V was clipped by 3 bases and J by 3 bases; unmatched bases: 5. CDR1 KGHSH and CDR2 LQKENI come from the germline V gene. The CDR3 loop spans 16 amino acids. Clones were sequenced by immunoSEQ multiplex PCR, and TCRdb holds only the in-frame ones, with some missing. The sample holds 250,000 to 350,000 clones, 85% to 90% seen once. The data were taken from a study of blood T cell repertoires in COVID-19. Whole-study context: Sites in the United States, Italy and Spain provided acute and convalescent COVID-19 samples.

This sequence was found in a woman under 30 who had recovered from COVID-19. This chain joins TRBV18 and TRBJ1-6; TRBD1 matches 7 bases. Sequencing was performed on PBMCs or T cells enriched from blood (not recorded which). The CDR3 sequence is CASSPTGDVYNSPLHF. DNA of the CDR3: TGTGCCAGCTCACCCACAGGGGATGTCTATAATTCACCCCTCCACTTT.